Each of the 11 T cell receptor beta chains below was sequenced from the same sample in a study of cytotoxic CD8 clonotypes in ibrutinib-treated CLL. The method was immunoSEQ multiplex PCR; TCRdb's version includes in-frame clones alone and lacks a portion of them. Of about 330,000 clones detected, 60% to 80% appear once; the ten largest clones hold roughly 6%. The sequencing here drew on PBMCs, taken after 36 months of ibrutinib treatment. The receptors derive from a human donor with chronic lymphocytic leukemia.

The chain carries TRBV7-8 and TRBJ2-7; D possibly corresponds to TRBD2 (6 bases). The CDR3 has 14 amino acids. Deletions cut 10 bases from V and 2 bases from J, with 18 bases between. Per the germline V gene, CDR1 is SGHVS and CDR2 is FQNEAQ. CDR3 region: CATTRRGSTYEQYF. The CDR3 DNA is TGTGCCACCACCCGACGGGGGTCCACCTACGAGCAGTACTTC.

Concerning this clone itself: This sample also contains other DNA sequences that code for the same CDR3. CDR3 in amino acids: CAISAGLAGGYQETQYF. The CDR3 bases are TGTGCCATCAGCGCCGGACTAGCGGGGGGGTACCAAGAGACCCAGTACTTC. The chain carries TRBV10-3 and TRBJ2-5; 15 nucleotides align to TRBD2. The V segment lost 6 bases and the J segment 0 bases; nucleotides outside the gene matches: 5. Looked up from germline, CDR1 is ENHRY and CDR2 is SYGVKD. This CDR3 region has 17 residues.

The chain couples TRBV4-1 to TRBJ2-2, with D hard to call. Per the germline V gene, CDR1 is MGHRA and CDR2 is YSYEKL. Trimming pared 1 base from V and 1 base from J, leaving 10 bases between. The CDR3 has 16 amino acids. The CDR3 region has the DNA TGCGCCAGCAGCCAAGGGGTGGGTTTGAACACCGGGGAGCTGTTTTTT. Protein product: CASSQGVGLNTGELFF.

The chain has TRBV6-7 and TRBJ1-1; D remains ambiguous. TRBV6-7 is assigned to the ORF class and has an uncertain function. V lost 0 bases and J 3 bases, leaving 11 bases between the germline ends. The CDR3 spans 15 residues. The CDR3, as DNA: TGTGCCAGCAGTTACTCGGAACAGACGTACACTGAAGCTTTCTTT. This sequence encodes CASSYSEQTYTEAFF.

The rearrangement links TRBV10-3 to TRBJ2-5; 7 positions match TRBD1. Germline V lookup: CDR1 ENHRY, CDR2 SYGVKD. J was trimmed by 1 base and V by 10 bases; bases with no gene match: 3. This CDR3 is built from 12 residues. In DNA form, the CDR3 reads TGTGCCACGGGACAGACCCAAGAGACCCAGTACTTC. It yields the protein CATGQTQETQYF.

This chain connects TRBV25-1 to TRBJ2-1; 10 bases are shared with TRBD1. The CDR3 spans 17 residues. Trimming removed 4 bases from V and 5 bases from J; junction bases left unmatched: 11. CDR1 and CDR2 from the germline V gene are MGHDK and SYGVNS. CDR3 bases: TGTGCCAGCAGTGCCCCCCCGGGACAGGGGAATCACAATGAGCAGTTCTTC. Residues: CASSAPPGQGNHNEQFF.

In regard to this clone: The sample has other DNA sequences that encode this CDR3 too. The gene calls are TRBV29-1 and TRBJ2-7; 9 nucleotides line up with TRBD1. Germline assignment: CDR1 SQVTM and CDR2 ANQGSEA. Losses at the gene ends were 6 bases for V and 7 bases for J; bases not matched to a gene: 4. This CDR3 is built from 11 residues. Here the CDR3 reads CSVGTGREQYF. CDR3 DNA sequence: TGCAGCGTGGGGACAGGGAGAGAGCAGTACTTC.

This clone was observed once. The V and J genes are TRBV29-1 and TRBJ2-2, with D possibly being TRBD1 (5 bases). From germline, CDR1 is SQVTM and CDR2 ANQGSEA. The CDR3 loop spans 11 amino acids. Between the trimmed V and J ends, which lost 7 bases and 7 bases, there was a span of 10 bases. CDR3 DNA sequence: TGCAGCGCCAGGGCTTTCGGGGAGCTGTTTTTT. It codes for CSARAFGELFF.

The chain links TRBV9 to TRBJ2-2, with D possibly matching TRBD1 (5 bases). This CDR3 has 14 amino acids. Trimming removed 1 base from V and 6 bases from J, with 10 bases in between. Germline CDR1 SGDLS, CDR2 YYNGEE. The CDR3 spells CASSVLVGPGELFF. The CDR3 nucleotides read TGTGCCAGCAGCGTACTAGTGGGGCCCGGGGAGCTGTTTTTT.

This chain's CDR3 is CASSPRESFGNEQFF. In DNA, the CDR3 is TGTGCCAGCAGCCCGCGGGAGAGCTTCGGCAATGAGCAGTTCTTC. V and J are TRBV28 and TRBJ2-1, with 7 nucleotides matching TRBD2. The CDR3 runs 15 residues. Trimming cost V 6 bases and J 6 bases; bases outside gene matches: 11. Germline V gene data show CDR1 as MDHEN and CDR2 as SYDVKM.

The chain carries TRBV9 and TRBJ2-5; possible D gene TRBD1, 6 bases. This CDR3 contains 15 residues. Germline V lookup: CDR1 SGDLS, CDR2 YYNGEE. Trimming pared 4 bases from V and 4 bases from J, leaving 17 bases between. The CDR3 sequence: CASSSRGRDRETQYF. CDR3 DNA sequence: TGTGCCAGCAGCTCCAGGGGCCGGGACCGAGAGACCCAGTACTTC.